This T cell receptor (beta chain) was obtained from a study of regulatory T cells in long-lasting Graves disease. The TCR beta library used iRepertoire HTBI primers with Arm-PCR amplification of CDR3. TCRdb reprocessed the multiplex PCR reads with MiXCR, giving one entry per CDR3 protein. In the table there are around 400,000 distinct CDR3 sequences, less than 25% of which are singletons. Time point meaning: persistent/refractory GD, antithyroid drugs over 5 years with positive TRAb. With RNA extracted from PBMCs as input, the TCR library was made. For this clonotype: Compared with germline, one end of the junction differs, possibly owing to a read error.

The TCR sequence derives from a female donor with Graves disease. This specimen consisted of peripheral blood mononuclear cells (PBMCs), obtained when the disease was refractory, from a patient treated with antithyroid drugs.

CDR3 loop: CATSREGGRGQLAGGETRYF. CDR3 in DNA: TGTGCCACCAGCAGAGAGGGGGGTCGGGGTCAACTAGCGGGAGGAGAGACCCGGTACTTC. This chain uses TRBV15 with TRBJ2-5; 12 bases are shared with TRBD2. This CDR3 region has 20 residues. Germline V CDR1 and CDR2: LNHNV, YYDKDF (reference sequence).